This T cell receptor beta chain was retrieved from a study of human T cells and chemical hapten exposure. The library tagged each cDNA molecule with unique molecular identifiers. Under the authors' procedure: Ranging from about 23,224 to 750,000, TCR counts per sample had a median value of around 94,000. TCRdb recomputed calls from the reads with MiXCR, one row per CDR3 protein. Here the V and J calls rest on TCRdb's processing, not on the authors' analysis. This table holds fewer than 150,000 distinct CDR3 sequences, about 7.7% found once. Germline loops: CDR1 ENHRY, CDR2 SYGVKD. CDR3 length equals 16 residues. Trimming took 1 base from V and 0 from J, leaving 11 bases between them. This clonotype appeared a few times. It was unfractionated whole blood from which total RNA was extracted.

V and J are TRBV10-3 and TRBJ2-3; D ambiguous. This clonotype originated in a human donor in good health. Some clones in this sample may be carry-over from other donors' samples. The source material was whole blood. The CDR3 DNA follows: TGTGCCATCAGTGAGTTGAACAGCGCTAGCACAGATACGCAGTATTTT. Its translation is CAISELNSASTDTQYF.